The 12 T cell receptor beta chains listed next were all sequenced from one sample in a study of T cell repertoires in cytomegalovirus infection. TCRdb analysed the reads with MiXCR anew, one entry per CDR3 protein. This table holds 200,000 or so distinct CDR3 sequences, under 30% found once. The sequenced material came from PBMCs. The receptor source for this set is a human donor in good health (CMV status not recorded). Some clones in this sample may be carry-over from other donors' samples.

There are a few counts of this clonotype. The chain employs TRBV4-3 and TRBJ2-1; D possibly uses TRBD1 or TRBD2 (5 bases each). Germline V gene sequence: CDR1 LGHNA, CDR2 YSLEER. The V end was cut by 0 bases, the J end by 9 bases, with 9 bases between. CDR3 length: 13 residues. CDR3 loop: CASSQDRGGEQFF. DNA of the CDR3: TGCGCCAGCAGCCAAGATCGTGGGGGTGAGCAGTTCTTC.

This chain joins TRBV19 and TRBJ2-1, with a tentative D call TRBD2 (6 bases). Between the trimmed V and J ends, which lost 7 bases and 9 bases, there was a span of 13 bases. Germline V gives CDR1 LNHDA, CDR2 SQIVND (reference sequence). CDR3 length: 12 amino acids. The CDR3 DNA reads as TGTGCCAGTACCTCCAGCGGGTTTGAGCAGTTCTTC. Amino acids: CASTSSGFEQFF.

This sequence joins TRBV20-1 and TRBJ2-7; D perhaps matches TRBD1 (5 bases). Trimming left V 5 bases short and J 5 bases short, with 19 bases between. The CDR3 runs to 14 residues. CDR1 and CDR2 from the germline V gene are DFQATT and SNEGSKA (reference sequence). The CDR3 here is CSAYDARALNEQYF. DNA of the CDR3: TGCAGTGCTTATGATGCCAGGGCTTTGAACGAGCAGTACTTC.

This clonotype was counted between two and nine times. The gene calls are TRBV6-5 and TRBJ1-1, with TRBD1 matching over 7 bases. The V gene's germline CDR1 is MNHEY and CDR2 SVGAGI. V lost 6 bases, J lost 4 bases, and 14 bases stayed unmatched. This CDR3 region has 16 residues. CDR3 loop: CASRLDIGTAGTEAFF. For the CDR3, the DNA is TGTGCCAGCAGACTCGACATCGGGACAGCTGGCACTGAAGCTTTCTTT.

The CDR3 DNA is TGTGCCAGCAGCCCTGGACTAGCCGATCTCACAGATACGCAGTATTTT. Encoded protein: CASSPGLADLTDTQYF. The chain is built from TRBV11-2 and TRBJ2-3, with 8 bases matching TRBD2. Germline CDR1 reads SGHAT; CDR2 reads FQNNGV. The junction had 9 bases not matched to a gene; V was cut back by 5 bases and J by 2 bases. CDR3 size: 16 residues.

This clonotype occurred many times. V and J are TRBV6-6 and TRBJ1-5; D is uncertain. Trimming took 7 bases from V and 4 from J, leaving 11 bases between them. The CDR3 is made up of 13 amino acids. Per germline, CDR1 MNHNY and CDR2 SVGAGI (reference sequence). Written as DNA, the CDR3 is TGTGCCAGCAATGACCTATCTAATCAGCCCCAGCATTTT. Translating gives CASNDLSNQPQHF.

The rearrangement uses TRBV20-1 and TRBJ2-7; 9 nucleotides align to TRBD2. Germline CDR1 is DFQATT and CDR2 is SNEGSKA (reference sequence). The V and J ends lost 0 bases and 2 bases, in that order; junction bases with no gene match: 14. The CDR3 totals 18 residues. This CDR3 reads CSARDPRPSGEPPYEQYF. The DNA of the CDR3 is TGCAGTGCTAGAGATCCTAGGCCTAGCGGGGAACCTCCCTACGAGCAGTACTTC.

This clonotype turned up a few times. The DNA of the CDR3 is TGTGCCAGCAGCTCCGGGACAGGGGAAAACTATGGCTACACCTTC. Its protein product is CASSSGTGENYGYTF. The chain uses TRBV5-5 and TRBJ1-2; 10 positions match TRBD1. There are 15 residues in the CDR3. The junction had 4 bases not matched to a gene; V was cut back by 3 bases and J by 2 bases. Germline CDR1 and CDR2: SGHKS and YYEKEE (reference sequence). Full variable domain (remainder filled in from reference TRBV5-5 and TRBJ1-2): DAGVTQSPTHLIKTRGQQVTLRCSPISGHKSVSWYQQVLGQGPQFIFQYYEKEERGRGNFPDRFSARQFPNYSSELNVNALLLGDSALYLCASSSGTGENYGYTFGSGTRLTVV.

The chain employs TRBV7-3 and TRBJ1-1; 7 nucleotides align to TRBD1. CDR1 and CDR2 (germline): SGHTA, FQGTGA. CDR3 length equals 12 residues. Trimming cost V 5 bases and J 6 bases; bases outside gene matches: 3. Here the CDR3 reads CASSTGTAEAFF. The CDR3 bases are TGTGCCAGCAGCACAGGGACAGCTGAAGCTTTCTTT.

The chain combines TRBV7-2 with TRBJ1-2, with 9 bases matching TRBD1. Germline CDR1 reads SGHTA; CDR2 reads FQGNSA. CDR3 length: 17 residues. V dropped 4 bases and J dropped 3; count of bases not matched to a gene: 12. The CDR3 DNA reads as TGTGCCAGCAGCTCCCGTGGCAGGGACAGGGATTACTATGGCTACACCTTC. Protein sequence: CASSSRGRDRDYYGYTF.

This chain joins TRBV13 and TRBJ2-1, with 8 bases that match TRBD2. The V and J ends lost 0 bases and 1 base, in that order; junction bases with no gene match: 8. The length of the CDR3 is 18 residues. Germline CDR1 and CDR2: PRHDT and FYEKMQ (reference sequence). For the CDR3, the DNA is TGTGCCAGCAGCTTAGGGGGGTCTGGCGGGGGGTCCTACAATGAGCAGTTCTTC. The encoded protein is CASSLGGSGGGSYNEQFF.

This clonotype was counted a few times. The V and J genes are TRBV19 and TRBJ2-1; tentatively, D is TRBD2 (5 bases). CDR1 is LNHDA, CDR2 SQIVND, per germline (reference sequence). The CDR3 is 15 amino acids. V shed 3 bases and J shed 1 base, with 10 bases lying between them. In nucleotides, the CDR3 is TGTGCCAGTAGTATTCCGGGGAGTTCCTACAATGAGCAGTTCTTC. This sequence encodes CASSIPGSSYNEQFF.